This T cell receptor beta chain came from a study of T cell changes during pregnancy in multiple sclerosis. Sequencing was performed with immunoSEQ multiplex PCR; in TCRdb, only in-frame clones are kept and a portion is missing. The sample shows 36,000 or so clones, about 88% of them seen only once. This clone was detected only a few times. CDR1 SNHLY and CDR2 FYNNEI come from the germline V gene. V gave up 11 bases and J gave up 3 bases, with 16 bases separating them. The CDR3 has 13 residues. The chain combines TRBV2 with TRBJ1-1; unclear D gene. This sample comprised CD4+ T cells from peripheral blood mononuclear cells, obtained in the first trimester of pregnancy. The clonotype originates from a female donor with multiple sclerosis, enrolled in a pregnancy study. As DNA, the CDR3 is TGTGCCTTTACGGCGGGAGACGACACTGAAGCTTTCTTT. This codes for CAFTAGDDTEAFF.